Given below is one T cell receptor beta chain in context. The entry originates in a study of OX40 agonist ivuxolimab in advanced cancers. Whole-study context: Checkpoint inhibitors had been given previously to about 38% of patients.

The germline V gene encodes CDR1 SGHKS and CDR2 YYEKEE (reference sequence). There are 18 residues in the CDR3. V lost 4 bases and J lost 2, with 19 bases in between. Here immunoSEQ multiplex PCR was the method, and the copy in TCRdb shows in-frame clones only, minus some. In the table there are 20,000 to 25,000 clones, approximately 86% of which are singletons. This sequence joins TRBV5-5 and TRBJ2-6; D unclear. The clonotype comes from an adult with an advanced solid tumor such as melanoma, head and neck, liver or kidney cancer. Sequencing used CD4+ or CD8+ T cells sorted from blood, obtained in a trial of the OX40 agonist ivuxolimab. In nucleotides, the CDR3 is TGTGCCAGCAGCGCAAGGTACTCCACTCCCCCTGGGGCCAACGTCCTGACTTTC. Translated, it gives CASSARYSTPPGANVLTF.